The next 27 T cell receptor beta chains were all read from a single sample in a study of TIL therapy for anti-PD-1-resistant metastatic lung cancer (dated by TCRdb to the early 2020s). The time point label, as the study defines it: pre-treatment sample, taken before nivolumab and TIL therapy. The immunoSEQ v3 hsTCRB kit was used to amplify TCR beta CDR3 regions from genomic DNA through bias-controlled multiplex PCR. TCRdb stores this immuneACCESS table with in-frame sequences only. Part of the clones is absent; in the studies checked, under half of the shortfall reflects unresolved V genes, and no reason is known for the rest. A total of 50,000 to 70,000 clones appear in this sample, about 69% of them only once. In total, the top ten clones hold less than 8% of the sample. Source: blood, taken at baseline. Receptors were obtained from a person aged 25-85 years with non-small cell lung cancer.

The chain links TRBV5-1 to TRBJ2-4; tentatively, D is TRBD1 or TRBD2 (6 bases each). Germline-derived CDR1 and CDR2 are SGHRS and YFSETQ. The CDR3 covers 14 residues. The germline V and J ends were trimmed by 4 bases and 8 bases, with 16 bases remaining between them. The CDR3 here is CASSLPGAKDIQYF. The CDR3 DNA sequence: TGCGCCAGCAGCCTCCCGGGGGCGAAGGACATTCAGTACTTC.

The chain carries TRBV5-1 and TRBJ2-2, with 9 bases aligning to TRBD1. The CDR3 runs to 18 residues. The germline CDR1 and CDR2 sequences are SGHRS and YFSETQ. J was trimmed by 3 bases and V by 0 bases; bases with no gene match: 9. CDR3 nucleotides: TGCGCCAGCAGCTTGGAAGGTTTTTGGACAGGGGACACCGGGGAGCTGTTTTTT. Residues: CASSLEGFWTGDTGELFF.

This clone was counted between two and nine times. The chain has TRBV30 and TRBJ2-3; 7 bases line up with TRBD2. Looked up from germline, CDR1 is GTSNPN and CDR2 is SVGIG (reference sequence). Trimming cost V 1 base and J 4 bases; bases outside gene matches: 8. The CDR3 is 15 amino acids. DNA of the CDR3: TGTGCCTGGAGTGGAGGGGCGGGAGAGTCAGATACGCAGTATTTT. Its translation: CAWSGGAGESDTQYF.

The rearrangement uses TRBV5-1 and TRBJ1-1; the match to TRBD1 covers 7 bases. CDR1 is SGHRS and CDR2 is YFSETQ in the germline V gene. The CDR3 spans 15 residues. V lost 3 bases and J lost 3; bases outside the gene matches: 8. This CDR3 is CASSSQGGRHTEAFF. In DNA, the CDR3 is TGCGCCAGCAGCTCCCAGGGGGGCAGGCACACTGAAGCTTTCTTT.

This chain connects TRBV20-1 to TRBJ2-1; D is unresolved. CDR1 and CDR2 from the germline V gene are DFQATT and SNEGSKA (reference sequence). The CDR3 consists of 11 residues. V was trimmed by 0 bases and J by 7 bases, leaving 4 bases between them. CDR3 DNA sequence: TGCAGTGCTAGAGAGAGAAATGAGCAGTTCTTC. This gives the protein CSARERNEQFF.

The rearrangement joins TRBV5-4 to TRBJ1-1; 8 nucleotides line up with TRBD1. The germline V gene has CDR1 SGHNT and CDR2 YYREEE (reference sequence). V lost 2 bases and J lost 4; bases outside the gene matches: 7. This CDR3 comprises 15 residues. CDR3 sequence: CASSFGPGQGTEAFF. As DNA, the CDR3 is TGTGCCAGCAGCTTCGGACCTGGACAGGGCACTGAAGCTTTCTTT.

The chain's CDR3 is CAISELEYTEAFF. CDR3 nucleotide sequence: TGTGCCATCAGTGAGTTAGAGTACACTGAAGCTTTCTTT. The V and J genes are TRBV10-3 and TRBJ1-1; D is unclear. CDR1 is ENHRY, CDR2 SYGVKD, per germline. V lost 1 base, J lost 3 bases, and 6 bases lay in between. CDR3 length equals 13 residues.

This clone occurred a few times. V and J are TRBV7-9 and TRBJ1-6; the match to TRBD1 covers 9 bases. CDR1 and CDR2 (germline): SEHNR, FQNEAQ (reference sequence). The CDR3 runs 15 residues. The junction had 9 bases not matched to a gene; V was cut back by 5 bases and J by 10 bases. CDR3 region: CASSPGQGLGSPLHF. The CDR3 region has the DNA TGTGCCAGCAGCCCAGGACAGGGGTTGGGGTCACCCCTCCACTTT.

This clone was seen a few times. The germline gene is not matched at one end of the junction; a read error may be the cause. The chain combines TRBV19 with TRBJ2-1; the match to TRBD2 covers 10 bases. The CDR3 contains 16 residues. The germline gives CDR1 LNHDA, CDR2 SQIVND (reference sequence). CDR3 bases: TGTGCCAGTAGAATAGCCGGACTAGCGGCCTACAATGAGCAGTTCTTC. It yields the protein CASRIAGLAAYNEQFF.

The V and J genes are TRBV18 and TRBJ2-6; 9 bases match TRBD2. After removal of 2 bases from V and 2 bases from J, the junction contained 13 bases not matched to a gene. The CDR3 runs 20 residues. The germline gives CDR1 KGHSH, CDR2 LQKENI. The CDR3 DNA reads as TGTGCCAGCTCACCAACAACGAGCCTAGCGGGGAGGACTGGGGCCAACGTCCTGACTTTC. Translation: CASSPTTSLAGRTGANVLTF.

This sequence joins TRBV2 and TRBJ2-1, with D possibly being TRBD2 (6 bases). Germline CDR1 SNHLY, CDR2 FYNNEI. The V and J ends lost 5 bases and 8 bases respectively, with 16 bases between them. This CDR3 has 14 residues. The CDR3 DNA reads TGTGCCAGCAGTTGGACTACTGGGTCGGATGAGCAGTTCTTC. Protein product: CASSWTTGSDEQFF.

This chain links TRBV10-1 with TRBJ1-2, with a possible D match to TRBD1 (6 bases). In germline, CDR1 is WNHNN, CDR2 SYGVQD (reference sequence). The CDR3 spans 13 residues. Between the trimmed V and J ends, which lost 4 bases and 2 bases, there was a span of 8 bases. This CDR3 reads CASSGGTNYGYTF. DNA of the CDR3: TGCGCCAGCAGTGGAGGGACAAACTATGGCTACACCTTC.

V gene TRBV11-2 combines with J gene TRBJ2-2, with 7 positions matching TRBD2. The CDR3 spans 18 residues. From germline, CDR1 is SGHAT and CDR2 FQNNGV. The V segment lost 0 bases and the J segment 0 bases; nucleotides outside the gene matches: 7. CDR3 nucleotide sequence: TGTGCCAGCAGCTTAGATCAGGCTAGCGGATCGAACACCGGGGAGCTGTTTTTT. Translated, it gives CASSLDQASGSNTGELFF.

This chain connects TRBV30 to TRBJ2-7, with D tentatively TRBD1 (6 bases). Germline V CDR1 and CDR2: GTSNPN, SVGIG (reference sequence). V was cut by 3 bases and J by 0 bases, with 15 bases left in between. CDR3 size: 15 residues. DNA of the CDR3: TGTGCCTGGAGGGACACAGGGCTACCCTCCTACGAGCAGTACTTC. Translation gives CAWRDTGLPSYEQYF. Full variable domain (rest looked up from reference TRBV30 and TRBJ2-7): SQTIHQWPATLVQPVGSPLSLECTVEGTSNPNLYWYRQAAGRGLQLLFYSVGIGQISSEVPQNLSASRPQDRQFILSSKKLLLSDSGFYLCAWRDTGLPSYEQYFGPGTRLTVT.

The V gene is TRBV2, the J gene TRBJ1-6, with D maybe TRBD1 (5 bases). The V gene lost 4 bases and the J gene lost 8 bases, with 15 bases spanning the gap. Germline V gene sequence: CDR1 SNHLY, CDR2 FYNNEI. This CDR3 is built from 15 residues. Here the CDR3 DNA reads TGTGCCAGCAGTGGGGGGGGGTACTCTTATTCACCCCTCCACTTT. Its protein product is CASSGGGYSYSPLHF.

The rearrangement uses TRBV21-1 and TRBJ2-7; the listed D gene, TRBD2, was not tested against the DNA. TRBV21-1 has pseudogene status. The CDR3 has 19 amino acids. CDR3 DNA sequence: TGTGCCAGCATCCTACCGAGCTCCGGACTAGCGTTACGCTCCTACGAGCAGTACTTC. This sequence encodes CASILPSSGLALRSYEQYF.

This CDR3 reads CASSSRGNGDTGELFF. The CDR3 DNA reads TGCGCCAGCAGCTCAAGGGGGAACGGAGATACCGGGGAGCTGTTTTTT. This rearrangement joins TRBV4-1 to TRBJ2-2; possible D gene TRBD1, 6 bases. Per germline, CDR1 MGHRA and CDR2 YSYEKL. Trimming stripped 5 bases from V and 5 bases from J, with 18 bases between. The length of the CDR3 is 16 residues.

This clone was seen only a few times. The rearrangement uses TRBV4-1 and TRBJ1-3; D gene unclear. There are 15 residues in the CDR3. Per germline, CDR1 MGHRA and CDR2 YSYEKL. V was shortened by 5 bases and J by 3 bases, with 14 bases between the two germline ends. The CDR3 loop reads CASSYSMGGGNTIYF. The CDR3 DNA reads TGCGCCAGCAGCTACAGCATGGGAGGTGGAAACACCATATATTTT.

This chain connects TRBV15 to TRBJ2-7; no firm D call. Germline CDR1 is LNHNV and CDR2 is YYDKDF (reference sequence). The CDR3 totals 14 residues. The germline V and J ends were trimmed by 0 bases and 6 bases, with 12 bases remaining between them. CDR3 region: CATSRDLAAAEQYF. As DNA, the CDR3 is TGTGCCACCAGCAGAGATCTCGCAGCCGCCGAGCAGTACTTC.

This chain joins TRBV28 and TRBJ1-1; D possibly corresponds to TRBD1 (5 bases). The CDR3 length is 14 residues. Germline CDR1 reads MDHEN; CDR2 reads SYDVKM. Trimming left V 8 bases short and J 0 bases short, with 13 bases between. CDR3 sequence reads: CASSGRTMNTEAFF. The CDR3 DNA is TGTGCCAGCTCTGGACGGACAATGAACACTGAAGCTTTCTTT.

The CDR3, as DNA: TGTGCCAGCAGGGGGCGGATCACCGGGGAGCTGTTTTTT. This translates into CASRGRITGELFF. V is TRBV6-6 and J is TRBJ2-2; D is perhaps TRBD1 (5 bases). CDR3 length: 13 residues. V lost 6 bases to trimming and J lost 4 bases, with 9 bases between them. The germline CDR1 and CDR2 sequences are MNHNY and SVGAGI (reference sequence).

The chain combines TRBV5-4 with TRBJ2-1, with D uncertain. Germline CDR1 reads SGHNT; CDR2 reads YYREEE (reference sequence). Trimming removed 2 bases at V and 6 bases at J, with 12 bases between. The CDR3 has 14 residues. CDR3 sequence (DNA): TGTGCCAGCAGCTTCGCAGCCCGGCCCAATGAGCAGTTCTTC. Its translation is CASSFAARPNEQFF.

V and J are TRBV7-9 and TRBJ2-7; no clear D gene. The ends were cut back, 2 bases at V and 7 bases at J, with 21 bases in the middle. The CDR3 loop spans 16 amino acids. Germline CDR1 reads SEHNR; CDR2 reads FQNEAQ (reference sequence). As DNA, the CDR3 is TGTGCCAGCAGCTTACAGCGTGGTGTACCCTTGGGAGAGCAGTACTTC. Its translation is CASSLQRGVPLGEQYF.

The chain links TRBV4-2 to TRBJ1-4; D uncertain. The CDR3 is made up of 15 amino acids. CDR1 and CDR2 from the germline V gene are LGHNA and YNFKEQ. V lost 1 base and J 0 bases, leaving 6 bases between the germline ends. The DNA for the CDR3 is TGTGCCAGCAGCCAAGCGGCAGCAACTAATGAAAAACTGTTTTTT. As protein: CASSQAAATNEKLFF.

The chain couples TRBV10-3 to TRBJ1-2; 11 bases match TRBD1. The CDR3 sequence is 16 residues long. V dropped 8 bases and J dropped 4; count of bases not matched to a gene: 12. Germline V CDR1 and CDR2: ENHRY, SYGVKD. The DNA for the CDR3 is TGTGCCATCTCCCCCGGGACAGGGGGTCCCCTCTATGGCTACACCTTC. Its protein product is CAISPGTGGPLYGYTF.

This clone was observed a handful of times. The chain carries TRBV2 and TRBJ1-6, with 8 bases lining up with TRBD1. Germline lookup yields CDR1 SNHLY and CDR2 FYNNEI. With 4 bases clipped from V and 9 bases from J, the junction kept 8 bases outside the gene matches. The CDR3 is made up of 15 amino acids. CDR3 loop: CASSVIGQGGSPLHF. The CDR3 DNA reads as TGTGCCAGCAGTGTAATTGGACAGGGAGGTTCACCCCTCCACTTT.

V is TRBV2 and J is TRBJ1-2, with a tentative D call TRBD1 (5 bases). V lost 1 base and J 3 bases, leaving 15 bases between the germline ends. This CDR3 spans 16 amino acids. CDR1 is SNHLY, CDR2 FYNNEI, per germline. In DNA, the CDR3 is TGTGCCAGCAGTGAAGGACCAGGAGGCAGGGACTATGGCTACACCTTC. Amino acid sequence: CASSEGPGGRDYGYTF.